Listed below are T cell receptor beta chains from one sample, sequenced in a study of blood T cell repertoires in COVID-19. The protocol was immunoSEQ multiplex PCR, while the TCRdb copy is restricted to in-frame clones and leaves out a portion. Among 100,000 to 150,000 clones listed, roughly 88% were seen once. The sample was peripheral blood. Source of these receptors: a woman aged 80 or older with acute or convalescent COVID-19. Both conserved end residues are part of each CDR3. A D gene is named only where the DNA matches it firmly. The size field is filled for only some rows; it gives once, few, many or a size class.

j_call | clone_size | d_call | v_call | cdr3_nt | cdr3_aa
TRBJ1-4 | - | TRBD1 | TRBV4-2 | TGTGCCAGCAGCCTTTACAGGGGCTATGATGAAAAACTGTTTTTT | CASSLYRGYDEKLFF
TRBJ2-3 | - | - | TRBV19 | TGTGCCAGTAGTATAGGACAGGTGGGGACAGATACGCAGTATTTT | CASSIGQVGTDTQYF
TRBJ1-5 | - | - | TRBV19 | TGTGCCAGTAGTAGGGGGGGCAATCAGCCCCAGCATTTT | CASSRGGNQPQHF
TRBJ2-7 | few | TRBD1 | TRBV7-9 | TGTGCCAGCAGCTCCGGGACAGGGGGCCCCTCCTACGAGCAGTACTTC | CASSSGTGGPSYEQYF
TRBJ1-2 | - | - | TRBV7-9 | TGTGCCAGCAGCTTAGTTGCGGGCTATGGCTACACCTTC | CASSLVAGYGYTF
TRBJ1-2 | - | - | TRBV11-2 | TGTGCCAGCAGCCCCTCGCCGGGCAGGGCGATAACTGGGTATGGCTACACCTTC | CASSPSPGRAITGYGYTF
TRBJ1-3 | - | TRBD1 | TRBV28 | TGTGCCAGCTCCGGGCAGGGGGTATCCTATGGAAACACCATATATTTT | CASSGQGVSYGNTIYF
TRBJ2-1 | few | TRBD2 | TRBV4-1 | TGCGCCAGCAGCCAAGAAGAAGGGCTAGCGGGATATGTTGAGCAGTTCTTC | CASSQEEGLAGYVEQFF
TRBJ2-1 | - | TRBD2 | TRBV2 | TGTGCCAGCAGTCCGAGCGGGAGGGCCTACAATGAGCAGTTCTTC | CASSPSGRAYNEQFF
TRBJ2-1 | - | TRBD2 | TRBV7-9 | TGTGCCAGCAGCCCCCGACTAGCGGGAGGGCCGGGAAATGAGCAGTTCTTC | CASSPRLAGGPGNEQFF
TRBJ2-3 | once | TRBD2 | TRBV3-1/TRBV3-2 | TGTGCCAGCAGCCCCGGACTAGCGGGAACAGATACGCAGTATTTT | CASSPGLAGTDTQYF
TRBJ2-5 | - | - | TRBV7-6 | TGTGCCAGCAGCCAAAAAGAGACCCAGTACTTC | CASSQKETQYF
TRBJ1-4 | once | TRBD1 | TRBV6-5 | TGTGCCAGCAGGATCAACAGGGGGAGAAACGAAAAACTGTTTTTT | CASRINRGRNEKLFF
TRBJ1-2 | - | TRBD1 | TRBV7-2 | TGTGCCAGCAGCTCCCGGGACAGGGGTGACTATGGCTACACCTTC | CASSSRDRGDYGYTF
TRBJ2-2 | - | - | TRBV21-1 | TGTGCCAGCAGCCCGCGACAGGGGGACGTAGCACACACCGGGGAGCTGTTTTTT | CASSPRQGDVAHTGELFF
TRBJ2-7 | - | TRBD2 | TRBV6-2/TRBV6-3 | TGTGCCAGCAGTCCCCTCCGGACTAGCTCCTTTCTTGGATCCTACGAGCAGTACTTC | CASSPLRTSSFLGSYEQYF
TRBJ2-7 | - | TRBD2 | TRBV3-1/TRBV3-2 | TGTGCCAGCAGCCAAGATCGGGGGACTAGCCGCTACGAGCAGTACTTC | CASSQDRGTSRYEQYF
TRBJ2-7 | - | TRBD1 | TRBV5-5 | TGTGCCAGCAGCCCTGGACAGGGGTTCTACGAGCAGTACTTC | CASSPGQGFYEQYF
TRBJ2-7 | - | - | TRBV7-2 | TGTGCCAGCAGCCTATACAGGTTTTCCTACGAGCAGTACTTC | CASSLYRFSYEQYF
TRBJ2-1 | - | TRBD2 | TRBV10-3 | TGTGCCATCAGTGGACTAGCGGGGGAAAATGAGCAGTTCTTC | CAISGLAGENEQFF
TRBJ1-4 | few | TRBD1 | TRBV2 | TGTGCCAGCAGTCGGACAGGGGGCCATGAAAAACTGTTTTTT | CASSRTGGHEKLFF
TRBJ2-5 | - | - | TRBV3-1/TRBV3-2 | TGTGCCAGCAGCCGAGAAGAGACCCAGTACTTC | CASSREETQYF
TRBJ2-4 | - | - | TRBV19 | TGTGCCAGTACCGCCGGGACATCAATAGCCAAAAACATTCAGTACTTC | CASTAGTSIAKNIQYF
TRBJ1-3 | - | - | TRBV25-1 | TGTGCCAGCAGTGAAGGCGGGGGAAACACCATATATTTT | CASSEGGGNTIYF
TRBJ1-2 | - | TRBD1 | TRBV10-3 | TGTGCCATCAGTGAGTCTTTTCGGACAGGGGGGAACTATGGCTACACCTTC | CAISESFRTGGNYGYTF
TRBJ2-7 | - | TRBD1 | TRBV29-1 | TGCAGCGTTCAAGACAGGGCCCCCGCCTACGAGCAGTACTTC | CSVQDRAPAYEQYF
TRBJ1-2 | - | - | TRBV6-5 | TGTGCCAGCAGTTACAGCATCGGCGGGATAACCTACTACACCTTC | CASSYSIGGITYYTF
TRBJ1-6 | - | - | TRBV19 | TGTGCCAGTAGTCTCGAGACAGCCTATAATTCACCCCTCCACTTT | CASSLETAYNSPLHF
TRBJ1-1 | - | TRBD1 | TRBV9 | TGTGCCAGCAGCCCCCGGACAGGGGGAACGGGCACTGAAGCTTTCTTT | CASSPRTGGTGTEAFF
TRBJ2-2 | - | - | TRBV24-1 | TGTGCCACAGCAACAGGGGGACTACCCGGGGAGCTGTTTTTT | CATATGGLPGELFF
TRBJ1-1 | - | - | TRBV29-1 | TGCAGCGTGCTCGGGGGGGGGCACACTGAAGCTTTCTTT | CSVLGGGHTEAFF